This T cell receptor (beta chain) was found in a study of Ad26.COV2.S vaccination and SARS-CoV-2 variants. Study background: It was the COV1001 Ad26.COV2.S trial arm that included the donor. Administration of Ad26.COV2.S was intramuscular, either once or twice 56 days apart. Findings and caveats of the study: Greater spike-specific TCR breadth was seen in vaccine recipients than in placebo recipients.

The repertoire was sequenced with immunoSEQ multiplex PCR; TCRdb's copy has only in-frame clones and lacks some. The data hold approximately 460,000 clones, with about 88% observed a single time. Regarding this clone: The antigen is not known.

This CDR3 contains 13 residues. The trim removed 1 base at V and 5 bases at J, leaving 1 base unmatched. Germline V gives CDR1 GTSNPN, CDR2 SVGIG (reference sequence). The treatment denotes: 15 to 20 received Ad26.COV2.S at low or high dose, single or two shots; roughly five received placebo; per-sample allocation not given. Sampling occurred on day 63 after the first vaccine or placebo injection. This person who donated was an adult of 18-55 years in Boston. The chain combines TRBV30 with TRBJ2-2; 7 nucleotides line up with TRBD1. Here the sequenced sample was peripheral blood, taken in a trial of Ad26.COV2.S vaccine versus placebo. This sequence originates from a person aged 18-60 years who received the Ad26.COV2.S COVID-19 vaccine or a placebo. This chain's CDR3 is CAWSGRGTGELFF. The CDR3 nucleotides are TGTGCCTGGAGTGGCAGGGGGACCGGGGAGCTGTTTTTT.